A selection of T cell receptor beta chains follows, all from one sample in a study of T cell responses to AZD1222 COVID-19 vaccine. Sequencing was performed with immunoSEQ multiplex PCR; in TCRdb, only in-frame clones are kept and a portion is missing. The sample holds roughly 100,000 clones; 89% are singletons and the top ten take 44%. The sample was peripheral blood, taken 28 days after the second AZD1222 dose. These receptor sequences come from an adult who received the AZD1222 COVID-19 vaccine. Each CDR3 is given with its conserved first and last residue. The D gene is left open where the match is weak. Some rows have no size entry. The others give once, few or many, or a class for an expanded clone.

CDR3 DNA: TGTGCCAGCAGCATACTAGCGGGTGCTAGCACAGATACGCAGTATTTT
CDR3 protein: CASSILAGASTDTQYF
D gene: TRBD2
clone size: once
J gene: TRBJ2-3
CDR3 length: 16
V gene: TRBV28

CDR3 DNA: TGTGCCACCAGCACGCGGACACCCCAGAGGGACATTCAGTACTTC
CDR3 protein: CATSTRTPQRDIQYF
D gene: NA
clone size: NA
J gene: TRBJ2-4
CDR3 length: 15
V gene: TRBV15

CDR3 DNA: TGCAGCGTTTCCGGGGGCAGGGGGCAGGAGACCCAGTACTTC
CDR3 protein: CSVSGGRGQETQYF
D gene: TRBD1
clone size: NA
J gene: TRBJ2-5
CDR3 length: 14
V gene: TRBV29-1

CDR3 DNA: TGTGCCAGCAGTTACTCGATGGGACAGGCCTACGAGCAGTACTTC
CDR3 protein: CASSYSMGQAYEQYF
D gene: TRBD1
clone size: NA
J gene: TRBJ2-7
CDR3 length: 15
V gene: TRBV6-6

CDR3 DNA: TGTGCCAGCAGCTCTGCCCGGCAGGGACAGTTCTTC
CDR3 protein: CASSSARQGQFF
D gene: NA
clone size: NA
J gene: TRBJ2-1
CDR3 length: 12
V gene: TRBV11-2

CDR3 DNA: TGTGCCAGCAGCCAAGATCAAATGTTCTATGGCTACACCTTC
CDR3 protein: CASSQDQMFYGYTF
D gene: NA
clone size: NA
J gene: TRBJ1-2
CDR3 length: 14
V gene: TRBV3-1/TRBV3-2

CDR3 DNA: TGCACCATCGGGGGGCAAACAGGTAACTATGGCTACACCTTC
CDR3 protein: CTIGGQTGNYGYTF
D gene: NA
clone size: NA
J gene: TRBJ1-2
CDR3 length: 14
V gene: TRBV1

CDR3 DNA: TGTGCCAGCAGTTACGCACAGGGGGTTGGCTACACCTTC
CDR3 protein: CASSYAQGVGYTF
D gene: TRBD1
clone size: few
J gene: TRBJ1-2
CDR3 length: 13
V gene: TRBV6-2/TRBV6-3

CDR3 DNA: TGTGCCAGCAGTCTAGGACAGCCTGCAACTAATGAAAAACTGTTTTTT
CDR3 protein: CASSLGQPATNEKLFF
D gene: NA
clone size: once
J gene: TRBJ1-4
CDR3 length: 16
V gene: TRBV27

CDR3 DNA: TGCGCCAGCAGCATGGGACTAGCGGGAGTATATGAGCAGTTCTTC
CDR3 protein: CASSMGLAGVYEQFF
D gene: TRBD2
clone size: NA
J gene: TRBJ2-1
CDR3 length: 15
V gene: TRBV5-1

CDR3 DNA: TGTGCCAGCAGCTTAGGGACAGGGAGGAACACTGAAGCTTTCTTT
CDR3 protein: CASSLGTGRNTEAFF
D gene: TRBD1
clone size: NA
J gene: TRBJ1-1
CDR3 length: 15
V gene: TRBV7-6

CDR3 DNA: TGTGCCAGCAGCCACATAGAAGCTTTCTTT
CDR3 protein: CASSHIEAFF
D gene: NA
clone size: NA
J gene: TRBJ1-1
CDR3 length: 10
V gene: TRBV28

CDR3 DNA: TGTGCCAGCACCACGGACAGCCTCAATCAGCCCCAGCATTTT
CDR3 protein: CASTTDSLNQPQHF
D gene: NA
clone size: NA
J gene: TRBJ1-5
CDR3 length: 14
V gene: TRBV28

CDR3 DNA: TGTGCCATCAGTACGGGACAGGGTATCTACGAGCAGTACTTC
CDR3 protein: CAISTGQGIYEQYF
D gene: TRBD1
clone size: NA
J gene: TRBJ2-7
CDR3 length: 14
V gene: TRBV10-3

CDR3 DNA: TGCAGCGTTGATACAGTGACAGATACGCAGTATTTT
CDR3 protein: CSVDTVTDTQYF
D gene: NA
clone size: NA
J gene: TRBJ2-3
CDR3 length: 12
V gene: TRBV29-1

CDR3 DNA: TGTGCCAGCAGCTTTAGCGGGAGGGCCCTCGGAAACATTCAGTACTTC
CDR3 protein: CASSFSGRALGNIQYF
D gene: TRBD2
clone size: NA
J gene: TRBJ2-4
CDR3 length: 16
V gene: TRBV5-4

CDR3 DNA: TGTGCCAGTAGTTGGGGGACAGCTTACAATGAGCAGTTCTTC
CDR3 protein: CASSWGTAYNEQFF
D gene: TRBD1
clone size: NA
J gene: TRBJ2-1
CDR3 length: 14
V gene: TRBV19

CDR3 DNA: TGTGCCAGCAGTTTGGCCGCCGGTAACTATGGCTACACCTTC
CDR3 protein: CASSLAAGNYGYTF
D gene: NA
clone size: NA
J gene: TRBJ1-2
CDR3 length: 14
V gene: TRBV27

CDR3 DNA: TGTGCCAGTTCACCCCGCCGGACAGGGAAAGATCAGCCCCAGCATTTT
CDR3 protein: CASSPRRTGKDQPQHF
D gene: TRBD1
clone size: once
J gene: TRBJ1-5
CDR3 length: 16
V gene: TRBV19

CDR3 DNA: TGCGCCAGCAGCCTCGATCCGGGACAGGGAGGTACTGGGGCCAACGTCCTGACTTTC
CDR3 protein: CASSLDPGQGGTGANVLTF
D gene: TRBD1
clone size: NA
J gene: TRBJ2-6
CDR3 length: 19
V gene: TRBV4-1

CDR3 DNA: TGCGCCAGCAGCCATTTAGCGGGATCTTCAGGCAATGAGCAGTTCTTC
CDR3 protein: CASSHLAGSSGNEQFF
D gene: TRBD2
clone size: NA
J gene: TRBJ2-1
CDR3 length: 16
V gene: TRBV4-3

CDR3 DNA: TGTGCCAGCAGTGAAGAAGGCCTCCTCTATGGCTACACCTTC
CDR3 protein: CASSEEGLLYGYTF
D gene: NA
clone size: NA
J gene: TRBJ1-2
CDR3 length: 14
V gene: TRBV2

CDR3 DNA: TGTGCCAGCAGTTTGACAGGGGGCGGAACCGGGGAGCTGTTTTTT
CDR3 protein: CASSLTGGGTGELFF
D gene: TRBD1
clone size: NA
J gene: TRBJ2-2
CDR3 length: 15
V gene: TRBV7-9

CDR3 DNA: TGTGCCTCCGGGACGGGAAACACCATATATTTT
CDR3 protein: CASGTGNTIYF
D gene: NA
clone size: once
J gene: TRBJ1-3
CDR3 length: 11
V gene: TRBV30

CDR3 DNA: TGCGCCAGCAGCTTTCTAAGCTCCTACAATGAGCAGTTCTTC
CDR3 protein: CASSFLSSYNEQFF
D gene: NA
clone size: NA
J gene: TRBJ2-1
CDR3 length: 14
V gene: TRBV5-1

CDR3 DNA: TGCGCCAGCAGCTTGGAACGGGCTGAGTATGAAAAACTGTTTTTT
CDR3 protein: CASSLERAEYEKLFF
D gene: NA
clone size: NA
J gene: TRBJ1-4
CDR3 length: 15
V gene: TRBV5-1

CDR3 DNA: TGTGCCAGTAGCAAGGACGGAAACACCATATATTTT
CDR3 protein: CASSKDGNTIYF
D gene: NA
clone size: NA
J gene: TRBJ1-3
CDR3 length: 12
V gene: TRBV19